A single sample is the source of the 8 T cell receptor beta chains below, sequenced in a study of T cell changes during pregnancy in multiple sclerosis. TCRdb keeps only in-frame clones here, not all; method: immunoSEQ multiplex PCR. The sample has approximately 70,000 clones, around nine tenths seen once. The source was peripheral blood, collected in the second trimester of pregnancy. The receptors derive from a female donor with multiple sclerosis, enrolled in a pregnancy study.

V is TRBV27 and J is TRBJ1-5; D perhaps matches TRBD1 (6 bases). Per germline, CDR1 MNHEY and CDR2 SMNVEV (reference sequence). CDR3 length: 13 amino acids. V dropped 6 bases and J dropped 9 bases, with 15 bases sitting between them. The CDR3 loop reads CASRDSLLRPQHF. The CDR3 DNA sequence: TGTGCCAGCAGGGACAGCCTCCTTCGGCCCCAGCATTTT.

The chain couples TRBV5-1 to TRBJ1-3; perhaps TRBD1 as D (6 bases). Per the germline V gene, CDR1 is SGHRS and CDR2 is YFSETQ. This CDR3 has 17 residues. Trimming stripped 4 bases from V and 4 bases from J, with 21 bases between. DNA for the CDR3: TGCGCCAGCAGCGCCCGGGGCAGGGGTCTAGTCGGAAACACCATATATTTT. Its protein product is CASSARGRGLVGNTIYF.

The chain is built from TRBV5-4 and TRBJ1-1, with D possibly matching TRBD1 (6 bases). V lost 3 bases, J lost 3 bases, and 12 bases lay in between. Germline V gene lookup returns CDR1 SGHNT and CDR2 YYREEE (reference sequence). The CDR3 runs 14 residues. CDR3: CASSSGGFDTEAFF. In nucleotides, the CDR3 is TGTGCCAGCAGCTCGGGGGGCTTCGACACTGAAGCTTTCTTT.

The chain combines TRBV10-3 with TRBJ2-7, with 7 bases fitting TRBD2. The CDR3 is 13 amino acids. After removal of 4 bases from V and 9 bases from J, the junction contained 9 bases not matched to a gene. CDR1 and CDR2 from the germline V gene are ENHRY and SYGVKD. The DNA for the CDR3 is TGTGCCATCAGTGGCGACTCGGGACTATTGCAGTACTTC. Translation: CAISGDSGLLQYF.

This clone has a single count. The V and J genes are TRBV5-1 and TRBJ2-2, with D uncertain. The germline CDR1 and CDR2 sequences are SGHRS and YFSETQ. CDR3 length: 16 amino acids. Trimming pared 4 bases from V and 0 bases from J, leaving 13 bases between. The CDR3: CASSPLRVSNTGELFF. As DNA, the CDR3 is TGCGCCAGCAGCCCCCTTCGGGTTTCGAACACCGGGGAGCTGTTTTTT.

V is TRBV6-1 and J is TRBJ1-5, with 9 bases aligning to TRBD1. The V and J ends lost 3 bases and 8 bases, in that order; junction bases with no gene match: 20. This CDR3 has 19 residues. CDR1 is MNHNS, CDR2 SASEGT, per germline. This CDR3 reads CASSERPGDRVTGGKPQHF. The CDR3 bases are TGTGCCAGCAGTGAGAGGCCCGGGGACAGGGTTACGGGCGGAAAGCCCCAGCATTTT.

This clone was seen a single time. The chain carries TRBV10-3 and TRBJ2-5; 7 bases align to TRBD2. V was pared by 3 bases and J by 5 bases, with 6 bases of the junction left unmatched. Germline-derived CDR1 and CDR2 are ENHRY and SYGVKD. The CDR3 consists of 14 residues. The CDR3 spells CAISDGREWETQYF. CDR3 DNA: TGTGCCATCAGTGATGGGCGGGAGTGGGAGACCCAGTACTTC.

V usage is TRBV5-1 and J usage is TRBJ2-2; D gene ambiguous. The V and J ends lost 2 bases and 2 bases respectively, with 13 bases between them. This CDR3 contains 16 residues. Germline CDR1 reads SGHRS; CDR2 reads YFSETQ. In DNA, the CDR3 is TGCGCCAGCAGCTTTGGTCTTGGGCAAAACACCGGGGAGCTGTTTTTT. It yields the protein CASSFGLGQNTGELFF.